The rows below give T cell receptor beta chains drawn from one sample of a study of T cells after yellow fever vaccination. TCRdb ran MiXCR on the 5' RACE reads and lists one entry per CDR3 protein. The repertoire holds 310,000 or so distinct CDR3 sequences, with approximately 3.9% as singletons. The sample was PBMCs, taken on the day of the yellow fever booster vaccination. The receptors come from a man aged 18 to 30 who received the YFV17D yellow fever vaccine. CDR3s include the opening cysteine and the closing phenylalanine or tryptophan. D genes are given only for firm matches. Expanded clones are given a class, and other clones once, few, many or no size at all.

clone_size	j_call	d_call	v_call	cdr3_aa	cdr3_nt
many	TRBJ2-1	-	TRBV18	CASSPIRGPAHEQFF	TGTGCCAGCTCACCAATTCGGGGGCCCGCCCATGAGCAGTTCTTC
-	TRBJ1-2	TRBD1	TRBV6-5	CASSRGSTGIYGYTF	TGTGCCAGCAGCCGGGGCTCGACAGGGATCTATGGCTACACCTTC
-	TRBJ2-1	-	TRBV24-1	CATQGGGNEQFF	TGTGCCACGCAGGGGGGGGGCAATGAGCAGTTCTTC
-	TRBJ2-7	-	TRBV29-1	CSVEEIEGQGSYEQYF	TGCAGCGTTGAAGAGATCGAGGGGCAAGGTAGCTACGAGCAGTACTTC
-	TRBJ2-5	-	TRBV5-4	CASRERSTSPPETQYF	TGTGCCAGCAGGGAGAGGTCTACTAGCCCCCCAGAGACCCAGTACTTC
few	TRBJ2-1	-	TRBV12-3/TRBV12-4	CASSAIQSKYNEQFF	TGTGCCAGCAGTGCCATCCAGTCCAAATACAATGAGCAGTTCTTC
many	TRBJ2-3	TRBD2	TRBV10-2	CASRALAGGRTDTQYF	TGCGCCAGCAGGGCCTTAGCGGGGGGGCGCACAGATACGCAGTATTTT
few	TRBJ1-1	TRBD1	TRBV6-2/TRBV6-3	CASSSLPGQGGTEAFF	TGTGCCAGCAGTTCCCTACCGGGACAGGGGGGAACTGAAGCTTTCTTT
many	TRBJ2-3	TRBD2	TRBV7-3	CASSPRGTSGTDTQYF	TGTGCCAGCAGCCCGAGGGGGACTAGCGGCACAGATACGCAGTATTTT
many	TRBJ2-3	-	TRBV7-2	CASSLARLSTDTQYF	TGTGCCAGCAGCTTAGCCCGACTTAGCACAGATACGCAGTATTTT
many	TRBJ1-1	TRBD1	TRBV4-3	CASSQGQGSAFF	TGCGCCAGCAGCCAAGGACAGGGGTCGGCTTTCTTT
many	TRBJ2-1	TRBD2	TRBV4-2	CASSPGLAGDDEQFF	TGTGCCAGCAGCCCGGGACTAGCGGGGGATGATGAGCAGTTCTTC
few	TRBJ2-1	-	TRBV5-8	CASLPSDYNEQFF	TGTGCCAGCTTACCGTCCGACTACAATGAGCAGTTCTTC
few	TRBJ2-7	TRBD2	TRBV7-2	CASSYRGGSSSYEQYF	TGTGCCAGCAGCTATCGGGGGGGTTCGAGCTCCTACGAGCAGTACTTC
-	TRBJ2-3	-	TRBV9	CASSVGDQGREDTQYF	TGTGCCAGCAGCGTAGGAGATCAGGGGAGGGAAGATACGCAGTATTTT
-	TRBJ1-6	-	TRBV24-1	CATSDSSRGPGNSPLHF	TGTGCCACCAGTGACTCCTCCCGGGGGCCGGGGAATTCACCCCTCCACTTT
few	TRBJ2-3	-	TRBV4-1	CASSPGRRGSTIDTQYF	TGCGCCAGCAGCCCAGGACGTCGGGGGAGTACGATCGATACGCAGTATTTT
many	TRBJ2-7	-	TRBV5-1	CASSLRIGPEYEQYF	TGCGCCAGCAGCTTGAGGATAGGACCGGAGTACGAGCAGTACTTC
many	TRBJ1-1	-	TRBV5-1	CASSDPGQEKAFF	TGCGCCAGCAGCGACCCGGGACAAGAAAAAGCTTTCTTT
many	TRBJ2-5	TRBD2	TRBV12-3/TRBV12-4	CASRPTSGGAETQYF	TGTGCCAGCCGACCGACTAGCGGGGGGGCAGAGACCCAGTACTTC
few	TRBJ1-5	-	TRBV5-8	CASSWGYQPQHF	TGTGCCAGCAGCTGGGGGTATCAGCCCCAGCATTTT
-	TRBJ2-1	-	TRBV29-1	CSAKQGNEQFF	TGCAGCGCAAAACAGGGCAATGAGCAGTTCTTC
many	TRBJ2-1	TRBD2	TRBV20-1	CSAALAGGPNEQFF	TGCAGTGCCGCCTTAGCGGGGGGGCCCAATGAGCAGTTCTTC
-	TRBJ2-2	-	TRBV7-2	CASSIGSNTGELFF	TGTGCCAGCAGTATCGGCAGTAACACCGGGGAGCTGTTTTTT
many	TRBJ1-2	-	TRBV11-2	CASSLGARGFNYGYTF	TGTGCCAGCAGCTTGGGCGCGCGAGGGTTTAACTATGGCTACACCTTC
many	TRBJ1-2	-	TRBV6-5	CASREKGYGYTF	TGTGCCAGCCGGGAAAAGGGGTATGGCTACACCTTC
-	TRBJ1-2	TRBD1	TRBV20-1	CSARFGTGHGYTF	TGCAGTGCTAGGTTTGGGACAGGGCATGGCTACACCTTC
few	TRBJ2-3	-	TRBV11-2	CASSLVQYTDTQYF	TGTGCCAGCAGCTTAGTACAGTACACAGATACGCAGTATTTT
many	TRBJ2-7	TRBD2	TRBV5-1	CASSFAGGAYEQYF	TGCGCCAGCAGCTTCGCCGGGGGGGCCTACGAGCAGTACTTC
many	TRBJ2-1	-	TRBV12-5	CASGLGLNNEQFF	TGTGCTAGTGGTTTGGGACTGAACAATGAGCAGTTCTTC
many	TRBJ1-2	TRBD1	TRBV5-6	CASSPGQKYYGYTF	TGTGCCAGCAGCCCGGGACAGAAGTACTATGGCTACACCTTC
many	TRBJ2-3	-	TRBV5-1	CASSSRTATDTQYF	TGCGCCAGCAGCTCCCGGACGGCCACAGATACGCAGTATTTT
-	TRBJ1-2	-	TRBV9	CASSSAREGGNYGYTF	TGTGCCAGCAGCTCTGCCAGGGAGGGGGGCAACTATGGCTACACCTTC
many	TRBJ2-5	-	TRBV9	CASSNTGRGQETQYF	TGTGCCAGCAGCAATACAGGTCGCGGACAAGAGACCCAGTACTTC
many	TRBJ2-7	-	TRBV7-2	CASSLRGTYEQYF	TGTGCCAGCAGCTTGAGGGGAACCTACGAGCAGTACTTC
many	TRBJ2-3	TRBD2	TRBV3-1	CASSRGIAGARGDTQYF	TGTGCCAGCAGCCGGGGGATAGCGGGGGCCCGGGGAGATACGCAGTATTTT
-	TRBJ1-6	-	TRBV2	CASRLLGNSPLHF	TGTGCCAGCAGGCTCTTGGGAAATTCACCCCTCCACTTT
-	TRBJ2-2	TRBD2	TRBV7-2	CASSLASGVFANTGELFF	TGTGCCAGCAGCTTAGCTAGCGGGGTGTTCGCGAACACCGGGGAGCTGTTTTTT